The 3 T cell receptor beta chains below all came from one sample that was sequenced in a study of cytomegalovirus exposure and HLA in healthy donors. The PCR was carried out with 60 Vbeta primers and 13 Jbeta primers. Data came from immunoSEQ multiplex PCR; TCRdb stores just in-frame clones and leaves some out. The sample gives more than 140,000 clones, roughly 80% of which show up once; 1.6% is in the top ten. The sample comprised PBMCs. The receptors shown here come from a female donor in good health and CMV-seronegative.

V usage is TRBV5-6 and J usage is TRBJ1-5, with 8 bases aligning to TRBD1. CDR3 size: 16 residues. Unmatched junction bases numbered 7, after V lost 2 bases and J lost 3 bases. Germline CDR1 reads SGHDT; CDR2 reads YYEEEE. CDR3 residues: CASSLTPGQANQPQHF. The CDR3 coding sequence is TGTGCCAGCAGCTTAACCCCGGGACAGGCCAATCAGCCCCAGCATTTT.

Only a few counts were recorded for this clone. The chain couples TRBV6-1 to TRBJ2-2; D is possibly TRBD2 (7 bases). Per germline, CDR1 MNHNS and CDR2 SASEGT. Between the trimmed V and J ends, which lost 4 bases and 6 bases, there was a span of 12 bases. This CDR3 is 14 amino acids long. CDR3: CASSGRGAPGELFF. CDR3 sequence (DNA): TGTGCCAGCAGTGGCCGGGGGGCCCCCGGGGAGCTGTTTTTT.

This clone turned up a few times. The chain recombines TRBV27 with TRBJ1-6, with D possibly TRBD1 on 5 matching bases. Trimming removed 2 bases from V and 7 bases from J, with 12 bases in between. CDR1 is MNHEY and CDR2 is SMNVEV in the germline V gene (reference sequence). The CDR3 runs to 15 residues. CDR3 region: CASSLAAGYNSPLHF. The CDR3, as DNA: TGTGCCAGCAGTTTAGCGGCAGGGTACAATTCACCCCTCCACTTT.